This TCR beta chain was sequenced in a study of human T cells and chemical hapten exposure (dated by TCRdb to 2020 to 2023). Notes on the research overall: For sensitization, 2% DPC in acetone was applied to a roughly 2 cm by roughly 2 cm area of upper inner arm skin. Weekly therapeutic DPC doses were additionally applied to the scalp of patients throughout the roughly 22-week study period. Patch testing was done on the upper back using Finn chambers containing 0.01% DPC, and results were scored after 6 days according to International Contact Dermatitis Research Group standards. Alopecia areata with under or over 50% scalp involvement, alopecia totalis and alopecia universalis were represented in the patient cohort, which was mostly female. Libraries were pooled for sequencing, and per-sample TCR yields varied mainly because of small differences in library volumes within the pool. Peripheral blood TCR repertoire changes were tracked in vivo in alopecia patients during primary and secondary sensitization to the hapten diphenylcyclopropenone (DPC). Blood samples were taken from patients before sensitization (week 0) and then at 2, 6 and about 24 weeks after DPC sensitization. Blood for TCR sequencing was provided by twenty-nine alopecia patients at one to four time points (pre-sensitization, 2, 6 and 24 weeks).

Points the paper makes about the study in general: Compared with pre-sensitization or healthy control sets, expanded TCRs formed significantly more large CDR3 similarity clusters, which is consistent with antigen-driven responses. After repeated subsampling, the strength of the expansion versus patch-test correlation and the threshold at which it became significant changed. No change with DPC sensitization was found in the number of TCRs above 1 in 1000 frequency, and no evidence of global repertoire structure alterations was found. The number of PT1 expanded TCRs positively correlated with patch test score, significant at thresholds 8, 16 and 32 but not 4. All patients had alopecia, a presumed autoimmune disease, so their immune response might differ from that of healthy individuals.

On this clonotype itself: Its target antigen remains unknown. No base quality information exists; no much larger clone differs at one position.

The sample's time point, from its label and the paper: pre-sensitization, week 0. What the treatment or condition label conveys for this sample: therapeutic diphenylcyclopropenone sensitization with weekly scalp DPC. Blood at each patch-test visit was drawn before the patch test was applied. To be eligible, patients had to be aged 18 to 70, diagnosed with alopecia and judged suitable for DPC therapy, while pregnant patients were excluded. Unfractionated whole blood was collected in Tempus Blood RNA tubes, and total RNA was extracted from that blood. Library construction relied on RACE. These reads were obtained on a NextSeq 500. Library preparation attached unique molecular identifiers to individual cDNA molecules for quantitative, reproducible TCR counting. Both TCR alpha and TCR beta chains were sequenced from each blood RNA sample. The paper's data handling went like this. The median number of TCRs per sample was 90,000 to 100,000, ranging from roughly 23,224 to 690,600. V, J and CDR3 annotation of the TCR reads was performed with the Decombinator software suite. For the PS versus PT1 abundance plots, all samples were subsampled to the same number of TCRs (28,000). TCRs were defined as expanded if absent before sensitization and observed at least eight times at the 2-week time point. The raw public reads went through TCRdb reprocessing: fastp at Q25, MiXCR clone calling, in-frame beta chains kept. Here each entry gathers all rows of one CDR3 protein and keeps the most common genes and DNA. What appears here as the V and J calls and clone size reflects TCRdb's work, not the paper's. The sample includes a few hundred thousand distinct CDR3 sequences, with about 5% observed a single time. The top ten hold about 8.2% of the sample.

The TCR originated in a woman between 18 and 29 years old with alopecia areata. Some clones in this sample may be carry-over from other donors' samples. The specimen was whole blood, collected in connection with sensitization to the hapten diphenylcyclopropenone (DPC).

The DNA sequence is given as TGCGCCAGCAGCCAAGATGTCCCCGATGTCTCCTATAATTCACCCCTCCACTTT. Its protein reads: CASSQDVPDVSYNSPLHF. Here the chain combines TRBV4-3 and TRBJ1-6; no D gene is confidently identified. Looking up the germline V gene yields CDR1 LGHNA and CDR2 YSLEER. The cysteine opens and the phenylalanine closes a CDR3 of 18 amino acids. Kept here is only the CDR3 DNA, which spans 54 bases and is read in frame from base 1. A distance of 12 bases separates the germline ends of V and J, which lose 0 bases and 0 bases respectively.